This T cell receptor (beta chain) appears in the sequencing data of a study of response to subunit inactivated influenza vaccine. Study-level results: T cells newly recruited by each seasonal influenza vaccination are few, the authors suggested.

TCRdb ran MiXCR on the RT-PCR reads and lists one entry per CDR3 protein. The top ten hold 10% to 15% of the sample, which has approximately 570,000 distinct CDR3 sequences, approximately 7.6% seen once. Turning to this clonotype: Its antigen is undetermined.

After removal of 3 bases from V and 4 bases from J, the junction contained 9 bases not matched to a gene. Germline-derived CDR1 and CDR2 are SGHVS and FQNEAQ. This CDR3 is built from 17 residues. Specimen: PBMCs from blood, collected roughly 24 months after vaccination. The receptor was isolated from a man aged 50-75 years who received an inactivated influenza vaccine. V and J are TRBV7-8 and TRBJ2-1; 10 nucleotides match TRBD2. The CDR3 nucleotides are TGTGCCAGCAGCTTCTACGGACTAGCGGCCTCATACAATGAGCAGTTCTTC. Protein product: CASSFYGLAASYNEQFF.